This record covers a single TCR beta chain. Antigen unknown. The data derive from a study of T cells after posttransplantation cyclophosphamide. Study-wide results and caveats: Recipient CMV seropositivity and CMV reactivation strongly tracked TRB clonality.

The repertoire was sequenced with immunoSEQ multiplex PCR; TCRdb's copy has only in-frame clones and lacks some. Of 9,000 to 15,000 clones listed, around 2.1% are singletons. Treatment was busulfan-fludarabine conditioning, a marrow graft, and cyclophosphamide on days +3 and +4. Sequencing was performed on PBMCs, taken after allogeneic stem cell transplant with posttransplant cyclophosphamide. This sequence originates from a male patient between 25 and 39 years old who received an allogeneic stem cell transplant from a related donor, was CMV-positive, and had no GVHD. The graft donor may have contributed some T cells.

The CDR3, as DNA: TGTGCCAGCTCACCGGGACAGGGAGAGACCCAGTACTTC. It encodes CASSPGQGETQYF. This chain links TRBV18 with TRBJ2-5, with TRBD1 identical over 9 bases. Germline trimming cut 3 bases from V and 4 bases from J; bases unmatched to any gene: 0. The V gene's germline CDR1 is KGHSH and CDR2 LQKENI. The CDR3 spans 13 residues.